This T cell receptor beta chain comes out of a study of blood T cell repertoires in COVID-19. The table lists this clone with a count of one. The table came from immunoSEQ multiplex PCR; TCRdb's copy has only in-frame clones and leaves some out. The table records approximately 260,000 clones, about four fifths of them present only once. The CDR3 is 17 amino acids. The J segment lost 3 bases and the V segment lost 7 bases, leaving 16 bases of the junction unmatched. Germline values: CDR1 KGHDR, CDR2 SFDVKD. The sample taken for sequencing was peripheral blood. The clonotype was recovered from a woman older than 75 with acute or convalescent COVID-19. This rearrangement joins TRBV24-1 to TRBJ2-5; 7 nucleotides match TRBD2. CDR3 protein: CATSSGKGWGEKETQYF. In nucleotides, the CDR3 is TGTGCCACCAGCAGCGGGAAGGGTTGGGGAGAAAAAGAGACCCAGTACTTC.